Following are 14 T cell receptor beta chains from one sample sequenced in a study of Ad26.COV2.S vaccination and SARS-CoV-2 variants. Method: immunoSEQ multiplex PCR; TCRdb's copy keeps in-frame clones and lacks some. The top ten clones hold around 6.1% of a sample with about 180,000 clones, 87% of them seen once. The sequencing used peripheral blood, collected after recovery from COVID-19. Receptor source: a human donor who had recovered from COVID-19.

The rearrangement uses TRBV5-4 and TRBJ2-7; D not resolved. V was trimmed by 4 bases and J by 0 bases, leaving 17 bases between them. The V gene's germline CDR1 is SGHNT and CDR2 YYREEE (reference sequence). This CDR3 is built from 16 residues. CDR3 nucleotides: TGTGCCAGCAGCCGTTCTGGGTTAGTGACCTCCTACGAGCAGTACTTC. Its protein is CASSRSGLVTSYEQYF.

V is TRBV29-1 and J is TRBJ2-1; 9 bases align to TRBD1. V lost 6 bases, J lost 6 bases, and 12 bases stayed unmatched. The CDR3 extends over 15 amino acids. CDR1 is SQVTM, CDR2 ANQGSEA, per germline. The CDR3 DNA follows: TGCAGCGTGGCCAGAGGGACAGGGTCCCTCAATGAGCAGTTCTTC. Translated: CSVARGTGSLNEQFF.

This clone was detected only a few times. This rearrangement joins TRBV19 to TRBJ2-7, with TRBD2 matching over 10 bases. The germline CDR1 and CDR2 sequences are LNHDA and SQIVND (reference sequence). Trimming took 3 bases from V and 3 from J; bases not matched to a gene: 8. CDR3 length: 16 residues. The CDR3 DNA reads as TGTGCCAGTAGTATTGGGTCTAGCGGGGGCGGCTACGAGCAGTACTTC. Its protein product is CASSIGSSGGGYEQYF.

The V gene is TRBV27, the J gene TRBJ2-7; tentatively, D is TRBD1 or TRBD2 (6 bases each). This CDR3 is 17 amino acids long. V was cut by 5 bases and J by 4 bases, with 24 bases left in between. Germline CDR1 reads MNHEY; CDR2 reads SMNVEV (reference sequence). CDR3 loop: CASSPPRDPGEFYEQYF. In DNA, the CDR3 is TGTGCCAGCAGTCCGCCGCGGGACCCAGGGGAGTTTTACGAGCAGTACTTC.

This chain links TRBV3-1 (or the pseudogene TRBV3-2) with TRBJ2-5; 9 nucleotides align to TRBD2. CDR3 length equals 14 residues. CDR1 LGHDT and CDR2 YNNKEL come from the germline V gene (reference sequence). Losses at the gene ends were 4 bases for V and 4 bases for J; bases not matched to a gene: 4. CDR3 protein: CASSRAGGLETQYF. CDR3 in DNA: TGTGCCAGCAGCCGGGCGGGAGGGCTAGAGACCCAGTACTTC.

Worth noting for this clone: This same CDR3 is encoded by further DNA sequences in the sample. The V and J genes are TRBV15 and TRBJ1-4; D is uncertain. The V end was cut by 0 bases, the J end by 8 bases, with 7 bases between. From germline, CDR1 is LNHNV and CDR2 YYDKDF (reference sequence). The CDR3 covers 13 residues. DNA of the CDR3: TGTGCCACCAGCAGAGATAGCGGGGAAAAACTGTTTTTT. As protein: CATSRDSGEKLFF.

The CDR3 DNA sequence: TGTGCCATCACAGACGGATTCCAAGAGACCCAGTACTTC. Encoded protein: CAITDGFQETQYF. The J gene is TRBJ2-5, the V gene TRBV10-3, with D uncertain. Per germline, CDR1 ENHRY and CDR2 SYGVKD. The CDR3 extends over 13 amino acids. Trimming removed 7 bases from V and 1 base from J, with 10 bases in between.

This chain connects TRBV2 to TRBJ2-1, with D perhaps TRBD1 (6 bases). The germline V gene has CDR1 SNHLY and CDR2 FYNNEI. CDR3 length equals 12 residues. Trimming left V 6 bases short and J 5 bases short, with 8 bases between. DNA of the CDR3: TGTGCCAGCAGGAGGGGGAACAATGAGCAGTTCTTC. It specifies CASRRGNNEQFF.

This chain joins TRBV4-2 and TRBJ1-1, with a tentative D call TRBD1 (5 bases). CDR1 and CDR2 from the germline V gene are LGHNA and YNFKEQ. The CDR3 spans 13 residues. Trimming took off 4 bases at V and 3 bases at J, with 9 bases between the two ends. The CDR3 coding sequence is TGTGCCAGCAGCCCCTGGGGGGACACTGAAGCTTTCTTT. It is translated as CASSPWGDTEAFF.

V usage is TRBV12-2 and J usage is TRBJ2-7; the D segment call TRBD2 is taken from the table without a DNA check. TRBV12-2 has pseudogene status. The CDR3 runs to 16 residues. The CDR3 loop reads CASRFPRGNSSYEQYF. CDR3 sequence (DNA): TGTGCAAGTCGCTTCCCGAGAGGTAATTCCTCCTACGAGCAGTACTTC.

V is TRBV9 and J is TRBJ1-1; D gene ambiguous. CDR3 length: 15 amino acids. The V and J ends lost 0 bases and 0 bases respectively, with 9 bases between them. CDR1 SGDLS and CDR2 YYNGEE come from the germline V gene. CDR3 region: CASSVEGNMNTEAFF. The CDR3 DNA reads as TGTGCCAGCAGCGTAGAAGGAAACATGAACACTGAAGCTTTCTTT.

The genes are TRBV6-6 and TRBJ2-1; D not resolved. Germline lookup yields CDR1 MNHNY and CDR2 SVGAGI (reference sequence). The CDR3 sequence is 16 residues long. V was shortened by 4 bases and J by 1 base, with 14 bases between the two germline ends. DNA for the CDR3: TGTGCCAGCAGTTTCCAGACCAGGATTTCCTACAATGAGCAGTTCTTC. Amino acid sequence: CASSFQTRISYNEQFF.

The chain links TRBV7-3 to TRBJ2-5; 11 nucleotides line up with TRBD2. V trimming: 5 bases; J trimming: 5 bases; junction bases outside the gene matches: 1. The germline V gene encodes CDR1 SGHTA and CDR2 FQGTGA. There are 13 residues in the CDR3. CDR3 sequence (DNA): TGTGCCAGCAGCGGGACTAGCGGCGAGACCCAGTACTTC. Protein sequence: CASSGTSGETQYF.

The chain joins TRBV3-1 (or the pseudogene TRBV3-2) to TRBJ1-1; D call uncertain. Trimming cost V 1 base and J 6 bases, with 12 bases left between them. Germline loops: CDR1 LGHDT, CDR2 YNNKEL (reference sequence). The CDR3 spans 14 residues. CDR3 coding DNA: TGTGCCAGCAGCCAAGTGACAACTGCCGCTGAAGCTTTCTTT. This sequence encodes CASSQVTTAAEAFF.